The entry that follows covers one T cell receptor (beta chain) sequence. No antigen is known for it. This sample was taken from a study of T cell responses to AZD1222 COVID-19 vaccine. Study findings and constraints: Unmutated regions of variants are reportedly targeted by nearly half of spike-specific TCRs.

CDR1 is KGHSH, CDR2 LQKENI, per germline. The CDR3 runs to 16 residues. The V and J ends lost 3 bases and 4 bases respectively, with 18 bases between them. The method was immunoSEQ multiplex PCR; TCRdb's version includes in-frame clones alone and lacks a portion of them. The repertoire has roughly 65,000 clones, roughly 80% of them found once; the top ten carry approximately 25%. Sequencing was performed on peripheral blood, taken 28 days after the second AZD1222 dose. This receptor was taken from an adult who received the AZD1222 COVID-19 vaccine. The chain is built from TRBV18 and TRBJ1-2; D is unclear. Written as DNA, the CDR3 is TGTGCCAGCTCACCCGGAATTCCCCGGAATATCTATGGCTACACCTTC. It encodes CASSPGIPRNIYGYTF. Based on the CDR3 plus reference TRBV18 and TRBJ1-2, the full variable domain is NAGVMQNPRHLVRRRGQEARLRCSPMKGHSHVYWYRQLPEEGLKFMVYLQKENIIDESGMPKERFSAEFPKEGPSILRIQQVVRGDSAAYFCASSPGIPRNIYGYTFGSGTRLTVV.